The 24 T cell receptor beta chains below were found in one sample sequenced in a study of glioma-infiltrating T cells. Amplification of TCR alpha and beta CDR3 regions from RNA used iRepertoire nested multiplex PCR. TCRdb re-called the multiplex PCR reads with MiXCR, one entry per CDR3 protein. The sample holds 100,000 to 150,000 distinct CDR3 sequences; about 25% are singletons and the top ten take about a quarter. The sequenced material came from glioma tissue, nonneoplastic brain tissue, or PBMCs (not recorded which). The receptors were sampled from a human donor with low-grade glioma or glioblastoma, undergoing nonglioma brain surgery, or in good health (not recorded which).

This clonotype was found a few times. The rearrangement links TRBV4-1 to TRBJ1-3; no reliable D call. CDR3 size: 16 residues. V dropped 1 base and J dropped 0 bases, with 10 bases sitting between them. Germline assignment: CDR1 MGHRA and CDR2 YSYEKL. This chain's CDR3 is CASSQVHTSSGNTIYF. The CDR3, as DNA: TGCGCCAGCAGCCAAGTCCACACGAGCTCTGGAAACACCATATATTTT.

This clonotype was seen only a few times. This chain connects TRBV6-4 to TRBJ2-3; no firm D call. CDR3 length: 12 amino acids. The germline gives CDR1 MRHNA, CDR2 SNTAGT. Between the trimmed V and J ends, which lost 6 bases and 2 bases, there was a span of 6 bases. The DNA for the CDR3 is TGTGCCAGCAGGGGTTACACAGATACGCAGTATTTT. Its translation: CASRGYTDTQYF.

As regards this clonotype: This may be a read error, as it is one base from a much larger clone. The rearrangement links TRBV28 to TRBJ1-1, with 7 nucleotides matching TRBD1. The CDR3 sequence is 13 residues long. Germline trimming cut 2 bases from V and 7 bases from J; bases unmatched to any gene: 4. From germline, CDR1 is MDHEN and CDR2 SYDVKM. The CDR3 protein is CASSLPGQCEAFF. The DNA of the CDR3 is TGTGCCAGCAGTTTACCGGGACAGTGTGAAGCTTTCTTT.

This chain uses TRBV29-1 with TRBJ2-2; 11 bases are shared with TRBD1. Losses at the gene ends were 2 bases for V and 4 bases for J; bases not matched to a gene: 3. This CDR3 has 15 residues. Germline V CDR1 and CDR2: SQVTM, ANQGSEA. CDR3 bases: TGCAGCGTTGAACAGGGACAGGGGGGCACCGGGGAGCTGTTTTTT. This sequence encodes CSVEQGQGGTGELFF.

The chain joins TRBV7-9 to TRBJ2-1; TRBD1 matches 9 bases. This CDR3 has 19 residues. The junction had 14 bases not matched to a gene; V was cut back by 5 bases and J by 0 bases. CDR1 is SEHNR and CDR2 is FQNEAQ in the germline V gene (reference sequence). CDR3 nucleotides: TGTGCCAGCAGCGTACGGGACAGGGAGAAGAAGAGCTCCTACAATGAGCAGTTCTTC. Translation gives CASSVRDREKKSSYNEQFF.

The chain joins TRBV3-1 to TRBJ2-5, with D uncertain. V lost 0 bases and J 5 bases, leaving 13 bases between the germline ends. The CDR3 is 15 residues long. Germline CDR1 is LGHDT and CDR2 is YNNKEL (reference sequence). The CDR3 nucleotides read TGTGCCAGCAGCCAAGATGGCCAGCTCCCCGAGACCCAGTACTTC. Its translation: CASSQDGQLPETQYF.

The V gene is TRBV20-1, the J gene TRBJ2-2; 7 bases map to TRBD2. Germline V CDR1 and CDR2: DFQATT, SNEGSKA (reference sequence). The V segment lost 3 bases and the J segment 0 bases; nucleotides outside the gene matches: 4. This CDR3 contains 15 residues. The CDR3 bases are TGCAGTGCTAGCCCCGGACTAGCGAACACCGGGGAGCTGTTTTTT. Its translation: CSASPGLANTGELFF.

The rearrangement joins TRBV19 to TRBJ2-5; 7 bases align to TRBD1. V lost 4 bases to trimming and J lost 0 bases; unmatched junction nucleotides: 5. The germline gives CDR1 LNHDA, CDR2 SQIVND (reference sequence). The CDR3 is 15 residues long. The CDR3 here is CASSKGQRNQETQYF. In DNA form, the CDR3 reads TGTGCCAGTAGTAAGGGACAGCGCAACCAAGAGACCCAGTACTTC.

The CDR3 spells CASSAQGQVNQPQHF. CDR3 in DNA: TGTGCCAGCAGCGCCCAGGGACAGGTCAATCAGCCCCAGCATTTT. The gene calls are TRBV7-2 and TRBJ1-5; 8 nucleotides line up with TRBD1. This CDR3 contains 15 residues. Looked up from germline, CDR1 is SGHTA and CDR2 is FQGNSA. J gave up 3 bases and V 5 bases, and 6 bases lay outside the gene matches.

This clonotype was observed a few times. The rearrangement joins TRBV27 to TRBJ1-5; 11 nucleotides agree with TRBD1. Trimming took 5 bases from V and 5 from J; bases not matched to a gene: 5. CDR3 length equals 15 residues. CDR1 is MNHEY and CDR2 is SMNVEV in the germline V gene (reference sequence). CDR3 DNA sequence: TGTGCCAGCAGTCCCGGGACAGGGGGAGATCAGCCCCAGCATTTT. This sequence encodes CASSPGTGGDQPQHF.

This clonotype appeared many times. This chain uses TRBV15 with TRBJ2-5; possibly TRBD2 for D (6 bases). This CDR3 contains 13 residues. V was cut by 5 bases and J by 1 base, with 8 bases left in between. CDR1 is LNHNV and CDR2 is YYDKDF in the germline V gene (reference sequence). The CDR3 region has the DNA TGTGCCACCAGCGGGGGGATCCAAGAGACCCAGTACTTC. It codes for CATSGGIQETQYF.

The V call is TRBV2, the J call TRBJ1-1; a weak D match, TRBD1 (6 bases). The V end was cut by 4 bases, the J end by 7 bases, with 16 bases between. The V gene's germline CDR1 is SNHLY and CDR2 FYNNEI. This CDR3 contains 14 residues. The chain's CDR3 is CASSAGRQVGEAFF. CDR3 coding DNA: TGTGCCAGCAGTGCCGGTAGACAGGTTGGTGAAGCTTTCTTT.

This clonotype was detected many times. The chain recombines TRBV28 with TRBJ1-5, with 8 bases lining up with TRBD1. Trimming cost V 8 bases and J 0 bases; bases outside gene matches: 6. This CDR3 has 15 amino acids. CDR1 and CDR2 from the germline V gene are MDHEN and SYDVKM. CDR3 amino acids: CASGRDRSSNQPQHF. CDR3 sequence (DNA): TGTGCCAGCGGCCGGGACAGGAGTAGCAATCAGCCCCAGCATTTT. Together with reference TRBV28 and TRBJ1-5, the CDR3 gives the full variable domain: DVKVTQSSRYLVKRTGEKVFLECVQDMDHENMFWYRQDPGLGLRLIYFSYDVKMKEKGDIPEGYSVSREKKERFSLILESASTNQTSMYLCASGRDRSSNQPQHFGDGTRLSIL.

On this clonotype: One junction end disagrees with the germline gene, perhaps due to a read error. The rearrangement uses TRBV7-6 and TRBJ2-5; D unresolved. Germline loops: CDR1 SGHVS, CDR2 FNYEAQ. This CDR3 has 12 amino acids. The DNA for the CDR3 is TGTGCCAGCAGCCGGGTACAAGGGACCCAGTACTTC. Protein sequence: CASSRVQGTQYF.

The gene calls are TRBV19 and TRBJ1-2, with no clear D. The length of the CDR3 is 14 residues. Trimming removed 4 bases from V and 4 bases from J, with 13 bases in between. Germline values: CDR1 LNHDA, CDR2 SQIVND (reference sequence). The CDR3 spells CASSRPGPGYGYTF. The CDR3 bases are TGTGCCAGTAGTAGGCCGGGTCCAGGCTATGGCTACACCTTC. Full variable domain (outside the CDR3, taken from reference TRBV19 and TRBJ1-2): DGGITQSPKYLFRKEGQNVTLSCEQNLNHDAMYWYRQDPGQGLRLIYYSQIVNDFQKGDIAEGYSVSREKKESFPLTVTSAQKNPTAFYLCASSRPGPGYGYTFGSGTRLTVV.

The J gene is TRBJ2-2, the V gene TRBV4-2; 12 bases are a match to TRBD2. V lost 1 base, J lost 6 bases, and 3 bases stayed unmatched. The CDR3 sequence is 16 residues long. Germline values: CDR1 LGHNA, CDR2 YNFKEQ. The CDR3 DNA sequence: TGTGCCAGCAGCCAAGCGTCTAGCGGGGGGGCCGGGGAGCTGTTTTTT. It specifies CASSQASSGGAGELFF.

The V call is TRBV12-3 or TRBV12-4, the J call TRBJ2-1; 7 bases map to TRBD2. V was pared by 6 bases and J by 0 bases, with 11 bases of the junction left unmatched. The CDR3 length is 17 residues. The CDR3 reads CASRPGLSLSSYNEQFF. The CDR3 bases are TGTGCCAGCAGACCGGGACTATCTTTGAGCTCCTACAATGAGCAGTTCTTC.

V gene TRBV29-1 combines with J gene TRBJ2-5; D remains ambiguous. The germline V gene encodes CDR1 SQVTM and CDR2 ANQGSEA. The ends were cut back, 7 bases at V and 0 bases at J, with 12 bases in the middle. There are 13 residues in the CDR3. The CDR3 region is CSGRWQYQETQYF. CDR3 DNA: TGCAGCGGAAGGTGGCAGTACCAAGAGACCCAGTACTTC.

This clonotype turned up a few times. CDR3 sequence (DNA): TGCAGTGCTAGTAAAACAGCGGGGGGGCCGAGGGAGACCCAGTACTTC. Residues: CSASKTAGGPRETQYF. The chain joins TRBV20-1 to TRBJ2-5; 10 nucleotides match TRBD2. Trimming at V came to 3 bases and at J to 5 bases, leaving 12 bases not matched to a gene. The CDR3 length is 16 residues. From germline, CDR1 is DFQATT and CDR2 SNEGSKA (reference sequence).

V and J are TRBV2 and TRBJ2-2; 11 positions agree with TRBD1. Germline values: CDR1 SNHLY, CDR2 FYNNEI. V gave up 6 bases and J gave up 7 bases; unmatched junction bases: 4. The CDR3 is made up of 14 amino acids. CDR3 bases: TGTGCCAGCAGCGGACAGGGGGCCGTCGGGGAGCTGTTTTTT. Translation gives CASSGQGAVGELFF. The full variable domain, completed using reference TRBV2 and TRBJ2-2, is EPEVTQTPSHQVTQMGQEVILRCVPISNHLYFYWYRQILGQKVEFLVSFYNNEISEKSEIFDDQFSVERPDGSNFTLKIRSTKLEDSAMYFCASSGQGAVGELFFGEGSRLTVL.

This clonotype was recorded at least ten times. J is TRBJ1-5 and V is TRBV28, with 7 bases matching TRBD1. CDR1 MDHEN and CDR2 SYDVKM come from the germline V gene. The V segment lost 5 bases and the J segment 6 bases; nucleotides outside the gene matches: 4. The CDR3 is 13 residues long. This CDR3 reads CASSLRTGQPQHF. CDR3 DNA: TGTGCCAGCAGTCTACGGACAGGTCAGCCCCAGCATTTT.

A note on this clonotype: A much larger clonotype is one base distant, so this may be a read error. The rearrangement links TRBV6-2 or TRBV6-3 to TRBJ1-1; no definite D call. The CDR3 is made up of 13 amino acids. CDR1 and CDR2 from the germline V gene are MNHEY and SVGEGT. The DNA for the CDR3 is TGTGCCAGCAGCGATCCCCCCGGCACTGGAGCTTTCTTT. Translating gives CASSDPPGTGAFF.

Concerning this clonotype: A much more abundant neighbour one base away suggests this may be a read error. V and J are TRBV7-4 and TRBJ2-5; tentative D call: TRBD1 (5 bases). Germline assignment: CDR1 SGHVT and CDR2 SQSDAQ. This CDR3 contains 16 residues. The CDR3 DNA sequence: TGCGCCAGCAGCCAAGCGCGACAACACGAAGGGGATACCCAGTACTTC. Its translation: CASSQARQHEGDTQYF.

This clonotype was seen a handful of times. CDR3 in amino acids: CASSFNPETQYF. CDR3 coding DNA: TGTGCCAGCAGCTTTAATCCCGAGACCCAGTACTTC. V and J are TRBV7-9 and TRBJ2-5; D not resolved. The V end lost 3 bases, the J end lost 5 bases, and 7 bases lay between the germline ends. Germline V lookup: CDR1 SEHNR, CDR2 FQNEAQ (reference sequence). The CDR3 sequence is 12 residues long. The whole variable domain, remainder taken from reference TRBV7-9 and TRBJ2-5, is DTGVSQNPRHKITKRGQNVTFRCDPISEHNRLYWYRQTLGQGPEFLTYFQNEAQLEKSRLLSDRFSAERPKGSFSTLEIQRTEQGDSAMYLCASSFNPETQYFGPGTRLLVL.